The 10 T cell receptor beta chains below come from one sample, sequenced in a study of T cells after yellow fever vaccination. MiXCR, run by TCRdb on the 5' RACE reads, gives a single entry per CDR3 protein. The sample shows several thousand distinct CDR3 sequences, less than 4.5% of them seen only once. Sample: PBMCs, either bulk or a sorted T-cell subset (CD4+, CD8+, memory, or dextramer-sorted; not recorded which), taken 15 days after the yellow fever booster vaccination. The source of these receptors is a man under 40 who received the YFV17D yellow fever vaccine.

At least ten counts were recorded for this clonotype. The J gene is TRBJ2-7, the V gene TRBV7-2; 9 nucleotides line up with TRBD1. The junction had 6 bases not matched to a gene; V was cut back by 2 bases and J by 1 base. CDR3 length: 16 amino acids. Germline loops: CDR1 SGHTA, CDR2 FQGNSA. The CDR3 loop is CASSLSFGTGSYEQYF. CDR3 nucleotides: TGTGCCAGCAGCTTAAGTTTCGGGACAGGGTCCTACGAGCAGTACTTC. The variable domain in full, completed from reference TRBV7-2 and TRBJ2-7, reads GAGVSQSPSNKVTEKGKDVELRCDPISGHTALYWYRQSLGQGLEFLIYFQGNSAPDKSGLPSDRFSAERTGGSVSTLTIQRTQQEDSAVYLCASSLSFGTGSYEQYFGPGTRLTVT.

This clonotype has a count of ten or more. This chain connects TRBV4-3 to TRBJ2-1; D possibly corresponds to TRBD2 (6 bases). CDR1 LGHNA and CDR2 YSLEER come from the germline V gene. This CDR3 is 16 amino acids long. Trimming shortened V by 3 bases and J by 2 bases, and 14 bases separated the two germline ends. CDR3 amino acids: CASSHGSGRTYNEQFF. DNA of the CDR3: TGCGCCAGCAGCCACGGAAGCGGGCGTACCTACAATGAGCAGTTCTTC.

This clonotype was observed at least ten times. The CDR3 here is CASSLGLAGGQETQYF. The CDR3, as DNA: TGTGCCAGCAGCTTAGGGCTAGCGGGAGGCCAAGAGACCCAGTACTTC. The chain combines TRBV7-3 with TRBJ2-5; TRBD2 aligns across 11 bases. The CDR3 covers 16 residues. The trim removed 2 bases at V and 1 base at J, leaving 3 bases unmatched. CDR1 is SGHTA, CDR2 FQGTGA, per germline.

This clonotype is deemed medium-sized. V gene TRBV7-2 combines with J gene TRBJ2-4; perhaps TRBD2 as D (5 bases). The CDR3 is made up of 15 amino acids. CDR1 and CDR2 from the germline V gene are SGHTA and FQGNSA. Between the trimmed V and J ends, which lost 6 bases and 0 bases, there was a span of 12 bases. The CDR3 loop reads CASSPGLLAKNIQYF. In nucleotides, the CDR3 is TGTGCCAGCAGTCCTGGACTTTTAGCCAAAAACATTCAGTACTTC.

This clonotype was recorded many times. The rearrangement links TRBV19 to TRBJ2-2; tentative D call: TRBD1 (6 bases). CDR3 size: 17 residues. The V end lost 0 bases, the J end lost 6 bases, and 17 bases lay between the germline ends. The germline gives CDR1 LNHDA, CDR2 SQIVND (reference sequence). CDR3 bases: TGTGCCAGTAGTATAGACAGGGGAGCTTTAGTGGCCGGGGAGCTGTTTTTT. Its protein is CASSIDRGALVAGELFF.

At least ten counts were recorded for this clonotype. V gene TRBV20-1 combines with J gene TRBJ2-1, with D possibly being TRBD2 (6 bases). CDR1 is DFQATT, CDR2 SNEGSKA, per germline (reference sequence). This CDR3 is 15 amino acids long. V was pared by 6 bases and J by 4 bases, with 19 bases between. This CDR3 reads CSAPEFGGLYNEQFF. The CDR3, as DNA: TGCAGTGCACCTGAGTTCGGGGGATTATACAATGAGCAGTTCTTC.

This clonotype was picked up many times. The rearrangement links TRBV5-6 to TRBJ2-2; perhaps TRBD1 as D (5 bases). Germline values: CDR1 SGHDT, CDR2 YYEEEE. The CDR3 totals 14 residues. Trimming shortened V by 2 bases and J by 2 bases, and 7 bases separated the two germline ends. CDR3 protein: CASSFDSNTGELFF. CDR3 nucleotides: TGTGCCAGCAGCTTCGACAGCAACACCGGGGAGCTGTTTTTT.

This clonotype was observed at least ten times. The chain couples TRBV5-1 to TRBJ2-1, with 14 bases lining up with TRBD2. The CDR3 has 19 residues. Trimming took 3 bases from V and 8 from J; bases not matched to a gene: 16. Germline V CDR1 and CDR2: SGHRS, YFSETQ. This chain's CDR3 is CASSSGLAGGGGRVDEQFF. The CDR3 coding sequence is TGCGCCAGCAGCTCCGGACTAGCGGGAGGAGGTGGTAGGGTCGATGAGCAGTTCTTC.

This clonotype was seen ten or more times. The V call is TRBV19, the J call TRBJ2-1; 13 nucleotides align to TRBD2. The CDR3 has 19 amino acids. Germline assignment: CDR1 LNHDA and CDR2 SQIVND (reference sequence). V was pared by 2 bases and J by 0 bases, with 7 bases of the junction left unmatched. CDR3 sequence (DNA): TGTGCCAGTAGTATATTATCACTAGCGGGAGGGCCCTCCTACAATGAGCAGTTCTTC. Its translation: CASSILSLAGGPSYNEQFF.

This clonotype was found many times. The rearrangement joins TRBV7-3 to TRBJ2-2, with D perhaps TRBD2 (7 bases). The germline CDR1 and CDR2 sequences are SGHTA and FQGTGA. The CDR3 consists of 17 residues. Trimming cost V 5 bases and J 7 bases, with 23 bases left between them. The CDR3 nucleotides are TGTGCCAGCAGCAAAGACTCCGGCCGGGGGGCTGGCGGGGAGCTGTTTTTT. Amino acids: CASSKDSGRGAGGELFF.